The rows below give T cell receptor beta chains drawn from one sample of a study of blood T cell repertoires in COVID-19. TCRdb's table, derived via immunoSEQ multiplex PCR, lists solely in-frame clones and lacks some. The sample shows 90,000 to 120,000 clones, approximately 88% of them seen only once. Sequencing used peripheral blood. The receptors derive from a man aged 35 to 55 with active or convalescent COVID-19. Both conserved end residues are part of each CDR3. Each record gives: V gene, D gene, J gene, CDR3 protein. A D gene is named only where the DNA matches it firmly.

V: TRBV4-1; D: TRBD1; J: TRBJ2-3; CDR3: CASSQDHRQGWGTDTQYF
V: TRBV28; D: .; J: TRBJ1-2; CDR3: CASDGQSNNYGYTF
V: TRBV5-1; D: .; J: TRBJ1-4; CDR3: CASSLGQGFATNEKLFF
V: TRBV27; D: .; J: TRBJ2-7; CDR3: CASSPYNNPNLYEQYF
V: TRBV6-5; D: TRBD1; J: TRBJ1-1; CDR3: CASSYLDTGVERAFF
V: TRBV6-2/TRBV6-3; D: TRBD1; J: TRBJ1-5; CDR3: CASSSGQGTQPQHF
V: TRBV7-2; D: TRBD2; J: TRBJ2-6; CDR3: CASSSSGSSGANVLTF
V: TRBV10-1; D: TRBD2; J: TRBJ2-3; CDR3: CASSEIASGSTDTQYF
V: TRBV7-3; D: .; J: TRBJ1-2; CDR3: CASRYSNPRGNYGYTF
V: TRBV11-2; D: .; J: TRBJ1-1; CDR3: CASSPSRQGIEAFF